This T cell receptor (beta chain) derives from a study of cytomegalovirus exposure and HLA in healthy donors (dated by TCRdb to 2017 to 2019). In terms of the full investigation: In an earlier analysis of 587 of the donors, about 270 Gb of sequence data and roughly 100 million unique TCR beta sequences from roughly 190 million T cells were reported. An early release that covered about 600 HLA-typed donors contained about 290 gigabases of sequencing data and tens of millions of unique TCR sequences. Of the roughly 400 genotyped donors, 65% to 90% fell in the genetic ancestry cluster associated with self-reported Caucasian donors. The study aimed to test whether signatures of past pathogen exposure could be identified by cataloging public T cell receptors. Using immunosequencing, the study profiled T cell repertoires from fewer than 700 subjects and related those repertoires to cytomegalovirus serostatus. Besides the first cohort of under 700 subjects, a separate validation cohort made up of roughly 120 different subjects was used. The study combined high-throughput TCR immunosequencing, statistical association of individual TCRs with disease status, and machine learning to predict cytomegalovirus infection status. In a later analysis, previously published TCR beta repertoires from 670 or so donors were re-analyzed and high-resolution HLA genotyping was added so that TCR occurrence patterns could be studied. Rather than using new phenotypic data, the later analysis identified candidate immune exposures from TCR beta sequences and from how often those sequences occurred across donors. An earlier analysis of around 640 of the donors used high-throughput TCR beta sequencing to judge whether each TCR beta V gene segment behaved as functional or pseudogenic. Donor age, sex, ethnicity and CMV serostatus were collected together with the repertoire data. A later genetic analysis used genome-wide SNP genotypes for about 55% of the 666 donors, treating that subset as a discovery cohort. All discovery cohort repertoires had been generated using a single sequencing platform. HLA typing included class I and class II loci at four-digit resolution. The number of donors typed differed by locus, with roughly 629-640 for A, B, C, DRB1 and DQB1, roughly 520 for DQA1, about 610 for DPA1, and around 450 for DPB1. Several DR-DQ haplotypes were treated as single units for association and clustering because of strong linkage in the cohort. Among 300 to 450 genotyped donors of the cohort, an average of approximately 230,000 unique TCR beta nucleotide sequences were sequenced per donor, roughly 20% of them non-productive. Beyond this particular receptor, the publication reports: CMV serostatus was the only immune exposure information available for the cohort. Correlated functional status among segregating V segments might reflect linkage disequilibrium, but an unknown experimental factor could not be ruled out. A later analysis found that TCR association rates varied across HLA loci, with DRB1 alleles showing the most associated TCRs and HLA-C alleles the fewest. A later analysis found that most CMV-associated TCR beta chains appeared HLA-restricted, with HLA associations seemingly driven largely by CMV exposure. When HLA alleles, especially DR and DQ, strongly co-occurred, attributing TCR associations to individual alleles was difficult. Most TCR sequences were observed very rarely across donors, whereas some public TCRs were present in many individuals. Several of the top co-occurrence clusters appeared to be linked to parvovirus B19, influenza, CMV and Epstein-Barr virus, according to a later analysis. In an earlier analysis of about 600 of the donors, most TCR beta V segments appeared in productive rearrangements about 90% or about 30% of the time, broadly matching IMGT annotations. A few of the identified cytomegalovirus-associated TCR beta chains were confirmed in vitro to be specific for cytomegalovirus antigens. A further reported finding was that TCR beta sequences accurately predicted the HLA-A and HLA-B alleles for most subjects in the first cohort. The presence/absence analyses assumed that sequencing depth was roughly uniform across donors, and that assumption may not be true. Compared with the approximately 670-donor mean, donors in an Asian-associated ancestry cluster had fewer N-insertions in productive TCRs, according to a later genetic analysis. A later analysis found that HLA-associated TCR beta chains were more clonally expanded and had lower generation probabilities than equally common non-associated chains. The authors suggested that the approach could potentially be generalized to other disease states and immunological phenotypes. In a later analysis, about 16,000 TCR beta sequences were associated with specific HLA alleles at a false discovery rate of 0.05. In a later genetic analysis, a missense DCLRE1C variant was associated with V-gene and J-gene trimming of TCR beta chains, and the association was replicated in an independent cohort. Some IMGT-functional V segments, including TRBV6-2 and TRBV6-3, could not be distinguished by the 87-base-pair reads and were therefore excluded. The earlier analysis of 587 of the donors excluded around 17 rarely observed V segments, including chromosome 9 orphons, because counts were too low. The classifier was reported to diagnose cytomegalovirus status with high specificity and sensitivity in both the original cohort and the validation cohort. A cluster of highly shared sequence variants was judged likely to represent a technical artifact of the sequencing pipeline. The cohort was sequenced for TCR beta chains only, and without alpha or paired-chain data the features that could be detected were limited. In the study, 150 to 200 TCR beta chains were listed as associated with cytomegalovirus. Because HLA typing was unavailable for some donors at each locus, only the typed subset was used in association tests.

The CDR3 runs 14 amino acids, cysteine and phenylalanine included. The entry retains the CDR3 DNA only, 42 bases that are in frame from base 1. V lost 4 bases and J lost 5 bases; the stretch between them is 13 bases long. This clone has only a few counts. What this receptor recognizes is not known. No much larger clonotype is one base removed from it; base qualities were not supplied. The library came from the immunoSEQ multiplex PCR assay. A mixture of 60 forward primers for TCR Vbeta segments and 13 reverse primers for TCR Jbeta segments was used in the multiplex PCR. Amplification of the CDR3 region of rearranged TCR beta genes was performed with a multiplex PCR assay on genomic DNA. On the Illumina HiSeq System, the amplified TCR beta libraries were sequenced as 87-base-pair reads. In the source study's methods: A later analysis tallied 75 million to 95 million unique TCR beta chains across the 610 or so repertoires, and around 9.9 million of those chains were shared by two or more donors. Raw reads were error-corrected and collapsed into unique sequences with a nearest-neighbor algorithm that merged closely related sequences to remove PCR and sequencing errors. CDR3 sequences were aligned to IMGT reference sequences to assign V, D and J gene segments. Each retained sequence needed at least a six-nucleotide match to both a V gene segment and a J gene segment. A rearrangement was called productive if the CDR3 had no stop codons and remained in frame with V and J, and every other rearrangement was called non-productive. Following IMGT convention, CDR3 was defined as the stretch from the second conserved V-encoded cysteine to the conserved J-encoded phenylalanine. Sequences without an unambiguous match to a single V gene segment were excluded from the earlier analysis of over 500 of the donors. In an earlier analysis of more than 500 of the donors, a V segment was called functional when productive rearrangements were above 56.7%, and segregating when the standard deviation between donors exceeded 5%. A statistical classification framework was built for diagnosing cytomegalovirus status from the catalog of TCR beta chain sequences. A later analysis assigned V and J genes by comparing TCR nucleotide sequences with IMGT/GENE-DB human TR gene sequences. Using the TCRdist pipeline, a later analysis assigned CDR3 sequences along with most-parsimonious VDJ recombination scenarios. A later analysis defined each TCR beta chain by its CDR3 amino acid sequence plus V-gene family, and excluded reads lacking a unique V-gene family. In a later analysis, 450 to 600 highly shared, low-generation-probability nucleotide sequences were removed to address suspected cross-contamination and a sequencing artifact. In a later analysis, a clonal expansion index was calculated for each public chain from normalized within-repertoire ranks of inferred template counts. In a later analysis, generation probabilities were computed with a VDJ recombination model fitted to out-of-frame rearrangements, and the resulting probabilities were checked against IGoR. In a later analysis, hypergeometric tests were used to score TCR-TCR, TCR-HLA and TCR-CMV co-occurrence, with a repertoire-size bias correction applied to TCR pairs. False discovery rates were estimated in a later analysis by permuting HLA or CMV assignments 20 times. In a later analysis, co-occurring TCRs were grouped using DBSCAN, and TCRdist sequence similarity was added for clustering within HLA-allele-positive subsets. Co-occurrence clustering excluded repertoires with fewer than 30,000 or more than 120,000 public chains, plus five with anomalous nucleotide sharing. TCRdb's version of the immuneACCESS table is confined to in-frame rearrangements and falls short of the full clone set. An unresolved V gene accounts for under half of the shortfall where checked; the remainder is of unknown origin. V and J calls and clone size are copied from that table; D and trimming were computed from the DNA. Here the sample has roughly 100,000 clones; roughly 13% occur a single time. Together, the top ten hold more than 15% of the sample.

The cohort comprised 670 or so healthy bone marrow donors. At the time of sampling, all cohort members were nominally healthy, though unrecorded immune exposures were likely present. The donor was CMV seropositive and was included in the group of some 290 seropositive cohort members. Each donor provided a peripheral blood sample, and peripheral blood mononuclear cells were used for TCR beta sequencing. The Qiagen DNeasy Blood Extraction Kit was used to extract genomic DNA from the blood cell samples. The receptor's source is a man aged 40-49 years in good health and CMV-seropositive. The sample was PBMCs. This chain joins TRBV5-7 to TRBJ1-3; confidence is insufficient to name the D gene. TRBV5-7 is annotated as an ORF whose role is uncertain. The CDR3 here reads CASSDTTGRNTIYF. DNA sequence: TGTGCCAGCAGCGATACCACCGGGAGAAACACCATATATTTT.